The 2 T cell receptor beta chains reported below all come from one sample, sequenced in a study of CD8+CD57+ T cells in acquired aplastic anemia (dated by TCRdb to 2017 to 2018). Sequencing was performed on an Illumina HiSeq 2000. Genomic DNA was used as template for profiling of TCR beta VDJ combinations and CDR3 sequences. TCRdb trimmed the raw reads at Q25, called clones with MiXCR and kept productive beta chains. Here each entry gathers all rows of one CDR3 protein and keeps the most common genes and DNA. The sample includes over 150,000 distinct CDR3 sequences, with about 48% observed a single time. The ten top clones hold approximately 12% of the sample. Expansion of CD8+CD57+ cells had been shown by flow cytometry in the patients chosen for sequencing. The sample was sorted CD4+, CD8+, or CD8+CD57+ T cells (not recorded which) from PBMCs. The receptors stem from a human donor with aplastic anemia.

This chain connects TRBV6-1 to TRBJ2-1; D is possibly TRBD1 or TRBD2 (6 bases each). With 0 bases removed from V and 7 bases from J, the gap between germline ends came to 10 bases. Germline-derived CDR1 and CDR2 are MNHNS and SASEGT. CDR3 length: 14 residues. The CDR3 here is CASSEAGGRNEQFF. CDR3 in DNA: TGTGCCAGCAGTGAAGCGGGGGGCCGTAATGAGCAGTTCTTC.

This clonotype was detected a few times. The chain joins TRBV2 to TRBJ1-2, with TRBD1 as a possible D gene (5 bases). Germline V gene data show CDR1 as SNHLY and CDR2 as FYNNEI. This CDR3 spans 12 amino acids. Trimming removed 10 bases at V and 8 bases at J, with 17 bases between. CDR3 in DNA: TGTGCCATACAGGACTCGAAGATGGGCTACACCTTC. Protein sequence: CAIQDSKMGYTF.